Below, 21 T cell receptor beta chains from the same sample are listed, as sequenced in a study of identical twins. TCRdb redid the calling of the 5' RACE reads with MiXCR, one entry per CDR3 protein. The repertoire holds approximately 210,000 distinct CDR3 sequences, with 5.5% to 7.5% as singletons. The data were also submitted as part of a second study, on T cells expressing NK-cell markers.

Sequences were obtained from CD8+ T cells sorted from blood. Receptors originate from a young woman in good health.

The CDR3 DNA reads as TGCGCCAGCAGTACAACTAGCGGGGTTGAGCAGTTCTTC. This sequence encodes CASSTTSGVEQFF. V and J are TRBV10-2 and TRBJ2-1; 10 positions agree with TRBD2. The CDR3 has 13 amino acids. With 5 bases clipped from V and 9 bases from J, the junction kept 4 bases outside the gene matches. Germline V gene lookup returns CDR1 WSHSY and CDR2 SAAADI.

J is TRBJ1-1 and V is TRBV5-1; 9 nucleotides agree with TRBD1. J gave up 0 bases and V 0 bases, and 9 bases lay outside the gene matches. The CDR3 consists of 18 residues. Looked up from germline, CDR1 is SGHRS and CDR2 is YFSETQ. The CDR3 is CASSLGVRGTGMNTEAFF. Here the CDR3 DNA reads TGCGCCAGCAGCTTGGGGGTTCGAGGGACAGGGATGAACACTGAAGCTTTCTTT.

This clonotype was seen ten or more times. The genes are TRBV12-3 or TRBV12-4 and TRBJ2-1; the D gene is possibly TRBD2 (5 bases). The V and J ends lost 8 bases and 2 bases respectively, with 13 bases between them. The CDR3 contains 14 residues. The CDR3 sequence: CASSGDLTYNEQFF. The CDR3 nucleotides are TGTGCCAGCTCCGGGGATTTAACCTACAATGAGCAGTTCTTC.

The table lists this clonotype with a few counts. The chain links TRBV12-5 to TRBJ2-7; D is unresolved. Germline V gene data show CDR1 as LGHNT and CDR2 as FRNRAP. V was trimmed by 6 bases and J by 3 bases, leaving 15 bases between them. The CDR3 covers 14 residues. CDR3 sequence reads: CASGFWTASYEQYF. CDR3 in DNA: TGTGCTAGTGGCTTTTGGACGGCTAGCTACGAGCAGTACTTC.

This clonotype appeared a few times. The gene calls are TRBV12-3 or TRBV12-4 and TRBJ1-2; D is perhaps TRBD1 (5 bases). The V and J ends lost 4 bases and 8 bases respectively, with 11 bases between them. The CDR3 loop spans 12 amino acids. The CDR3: CASSSGGRGYTF. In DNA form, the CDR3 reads TGTGCCAGCAGTTCCGGGGGGAGAGGCTACACCTTC.

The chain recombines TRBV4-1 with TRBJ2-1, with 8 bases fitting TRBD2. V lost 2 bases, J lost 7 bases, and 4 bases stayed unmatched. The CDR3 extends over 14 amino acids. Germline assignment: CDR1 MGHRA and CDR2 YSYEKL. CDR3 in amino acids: CASSQYGGANEQFF. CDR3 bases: TGCGCCAGCAGCCAATACGGGGGGGCAAATGAGCAGTTCTTC.

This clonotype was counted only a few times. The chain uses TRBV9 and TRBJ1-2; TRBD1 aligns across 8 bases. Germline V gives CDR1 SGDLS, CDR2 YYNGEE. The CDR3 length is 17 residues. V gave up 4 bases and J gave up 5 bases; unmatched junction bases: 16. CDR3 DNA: TGTGCCAGCAGCCCCCGGACAGGGAGTACGTTTTGGTATGGCTACACCTTC. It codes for CASSPRTGSTFWYGYTF.

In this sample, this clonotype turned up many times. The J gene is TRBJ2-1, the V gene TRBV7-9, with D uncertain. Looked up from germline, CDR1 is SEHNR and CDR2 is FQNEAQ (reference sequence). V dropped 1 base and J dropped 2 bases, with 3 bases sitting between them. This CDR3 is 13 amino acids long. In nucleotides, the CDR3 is TGTGCCAGCAGCTTAGATGCCTACAATGAGCAGTTCTTC. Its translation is CASSLDAYNEQFF. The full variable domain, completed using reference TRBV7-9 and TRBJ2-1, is DTGVSQNPRHKITKRGQNVTFRCDPISEHNRLYWYRQTLGQGPEFLTYFQNEAQLEKSRLLSDRFSAERPKGSFSTLEIQRTEQGDSAMYLCASSLDAYNEQFFGPGTRLTVL.

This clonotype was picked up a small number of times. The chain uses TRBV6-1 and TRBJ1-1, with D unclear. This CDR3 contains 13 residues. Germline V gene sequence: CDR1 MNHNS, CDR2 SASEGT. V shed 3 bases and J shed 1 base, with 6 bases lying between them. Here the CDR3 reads CASSDTPNTEAFF. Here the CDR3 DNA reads TGTGCCAGCAGTGATACACCGAACACTGAAGCTTTCTTT.

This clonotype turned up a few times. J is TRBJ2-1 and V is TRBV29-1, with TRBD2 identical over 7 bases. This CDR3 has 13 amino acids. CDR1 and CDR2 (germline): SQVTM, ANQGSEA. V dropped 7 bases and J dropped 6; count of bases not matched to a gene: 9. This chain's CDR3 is CSAHGGGTNEQFF. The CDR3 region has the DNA TGCAGCGCCCACGGGGGAGGGACCAATGAGCAGTTCTTC.

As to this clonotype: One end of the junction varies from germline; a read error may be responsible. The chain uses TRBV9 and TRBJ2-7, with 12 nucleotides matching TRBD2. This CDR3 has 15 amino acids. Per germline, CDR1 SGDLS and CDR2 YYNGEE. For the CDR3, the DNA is TGTACCAGCAGCGCCCGGACTAGCGGGATCTACGAGCAGTACTTC. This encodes CTSSARTSGIYEQYF.

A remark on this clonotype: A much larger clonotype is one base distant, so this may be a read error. CDR3 sequence (DNA): TGTGCCAGCAGTTACTGGGAAACACCAGACTCCTACGAGCAGTACTTC. As protein: CASSYWETPDSYEQYF. The chain couples TRBV6-5 to TRBJ2-7, with no clear D. Germline V gives CDR1 MNHEY, CDR2 SVGAGI. The ends were cut back, 1 base at V and 0 bases at J, with 13 bases in the middle. The CDR3 runs to 16 residues.

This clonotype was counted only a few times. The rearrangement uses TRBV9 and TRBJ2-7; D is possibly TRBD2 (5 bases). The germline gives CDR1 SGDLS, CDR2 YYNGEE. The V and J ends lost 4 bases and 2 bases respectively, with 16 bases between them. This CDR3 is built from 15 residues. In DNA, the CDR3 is TGTGCCAGCAGCCCAAGCGGTTCAACCCCCTACGAGCAGTACTTC. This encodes CASSPSGSTPYEQYF. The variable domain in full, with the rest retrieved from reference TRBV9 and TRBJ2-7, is DSGVTQTPKHLITATGQRVTLRCSPRSGDLSVYWYQQSLDQGLQFLIQYYNGEERAKGNILERFSAQQFPDLHSELNLSSLELGDSALYFCASSPSGSTPYEQYFGPGTRLTVT.

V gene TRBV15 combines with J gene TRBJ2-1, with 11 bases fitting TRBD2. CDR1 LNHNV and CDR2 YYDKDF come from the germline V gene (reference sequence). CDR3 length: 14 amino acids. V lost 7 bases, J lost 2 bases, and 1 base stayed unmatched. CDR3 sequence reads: CATKTSGAYNEQFF. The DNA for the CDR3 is TGTGCCACCAAGACTAGCGGGGCCTACAATGAGCAGTTCTTC.

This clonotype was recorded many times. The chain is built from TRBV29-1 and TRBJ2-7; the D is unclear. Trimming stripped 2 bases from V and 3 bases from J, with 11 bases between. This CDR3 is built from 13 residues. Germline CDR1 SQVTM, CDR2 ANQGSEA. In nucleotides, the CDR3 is TGCAGCGTTGAATGGTCGAAAAGCTACGAGCAGTACTTC. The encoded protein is CSVEWSKSYEQYF.

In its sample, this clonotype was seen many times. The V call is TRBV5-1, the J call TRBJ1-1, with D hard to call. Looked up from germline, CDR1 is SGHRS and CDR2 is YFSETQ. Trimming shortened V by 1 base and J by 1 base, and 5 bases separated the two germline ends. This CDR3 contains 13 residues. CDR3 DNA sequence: TGCGCCAGCAGCTTGTCGGCGAACACTGAAGCTTTCTTT. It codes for CASSLSANTEAFF.

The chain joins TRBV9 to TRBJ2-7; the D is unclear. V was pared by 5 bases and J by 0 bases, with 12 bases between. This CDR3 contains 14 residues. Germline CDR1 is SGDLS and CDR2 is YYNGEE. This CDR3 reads CASSLSDFSYEQYF. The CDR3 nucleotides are TGTGCCAGCAGTCTTAGTGACTTCTCCTACGAGCAGTACTTC.

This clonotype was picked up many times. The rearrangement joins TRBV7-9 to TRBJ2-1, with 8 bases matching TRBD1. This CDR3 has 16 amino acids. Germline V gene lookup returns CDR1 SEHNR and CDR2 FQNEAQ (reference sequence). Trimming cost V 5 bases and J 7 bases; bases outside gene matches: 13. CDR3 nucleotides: TGTGCCAGCAGCGTGACGGGCTGGACAGGGAGGAATGAGCAGTTCTTC. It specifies CASSVTGWTGRNEQFF.

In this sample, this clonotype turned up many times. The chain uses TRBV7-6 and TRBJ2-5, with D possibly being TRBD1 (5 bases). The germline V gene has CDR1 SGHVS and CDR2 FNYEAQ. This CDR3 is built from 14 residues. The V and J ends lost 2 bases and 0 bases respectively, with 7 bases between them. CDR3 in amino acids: CASSLRGHQETQYF. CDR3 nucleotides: TGTGCCAGCAGCTTAAGGGGTCACCAAGAGACCCAGTACTTC. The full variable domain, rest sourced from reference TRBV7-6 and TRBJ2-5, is GAGVSQSPRYKVTKRGQDVALRCDPISGHVSLYWYRQALGQGPEFLTYFNYEAQQDKSGLPNDRFSAERPEGSISTLTIQRTEQRDSAMYRCASSLRGHQETQYFGPGTRLLVL.

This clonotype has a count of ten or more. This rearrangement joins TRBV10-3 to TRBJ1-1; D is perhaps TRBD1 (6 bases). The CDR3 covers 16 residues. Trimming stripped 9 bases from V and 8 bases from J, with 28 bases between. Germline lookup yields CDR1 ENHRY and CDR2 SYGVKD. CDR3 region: CAIAEIGGASGAEAFF. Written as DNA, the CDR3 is TGTGCCATAGCGGAGATAGGGGGGGCTAGCGGAGCCGAAGCTTTCTTT.

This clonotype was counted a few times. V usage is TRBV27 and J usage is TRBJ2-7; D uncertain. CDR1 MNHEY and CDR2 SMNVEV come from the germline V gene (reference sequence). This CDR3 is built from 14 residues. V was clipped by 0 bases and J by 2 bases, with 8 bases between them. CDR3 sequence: CASSLSSRTYEQYF. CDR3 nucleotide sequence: TGTGCCAGCAGTTTATCGTCAAGAACCTACGAGCAGTACTTC.